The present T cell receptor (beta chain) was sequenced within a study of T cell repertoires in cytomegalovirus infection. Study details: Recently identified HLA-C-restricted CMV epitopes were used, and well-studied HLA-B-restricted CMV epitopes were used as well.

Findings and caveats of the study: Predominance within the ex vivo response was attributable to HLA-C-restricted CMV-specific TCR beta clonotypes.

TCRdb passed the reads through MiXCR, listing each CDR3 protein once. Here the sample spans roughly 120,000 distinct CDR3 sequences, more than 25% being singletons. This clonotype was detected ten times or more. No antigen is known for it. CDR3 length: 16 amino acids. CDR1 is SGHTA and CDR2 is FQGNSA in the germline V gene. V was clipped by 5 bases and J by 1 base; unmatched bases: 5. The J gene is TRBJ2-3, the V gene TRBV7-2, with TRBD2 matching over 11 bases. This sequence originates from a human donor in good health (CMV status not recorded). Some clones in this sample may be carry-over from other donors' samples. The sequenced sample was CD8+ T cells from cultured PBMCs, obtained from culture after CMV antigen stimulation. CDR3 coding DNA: TGTGCCAGCAGCCGGGGGACTAGCGGCCGCACAGATACGCAGTATTTT. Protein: CASSRGTSGRTDTQYF.